A selection of T cell receptor beta chains follows, all from one sample in a study of blood T cell repertoires in COVID-19. Sequencing used immunoSEQ multiplex PCR; TCRdb keeps in-frame clones, though not all of them. The sample comprises around 70,000 clones, approximately 91% of which are singletons, and 2% to 3% rests with the top ten. The specimen was peripheral blood. The receptors were sampled from a man aged 45 to 65 with COVID-19, enrolled during active disease. The CDR3 runs from the conserved cysteine through the conserved F or W. A D gene is named only where the DNA matches it firmly. Clone size appears in some rows only: once, few, many, or a class for an expanded clone.

D gene | J gene | V gene | clone size | CDR3 protein | CDR3 DNA
- | TRBJ2-2 | TRBV5-1 | - | CASRMGQNTGELFF | TGCGCCAGCAGGATGGGACAAAACACCGGGGAGCTGTTTTTT
- | TRBJ1-3 | TRBV4-2 | - | CASRPDSGNTIYF | TGTGCCAGCAGGCCAGACTCTGGAAACACCATATATTTT
TRBD1 | TRBJ2-7 | TRBV19 | - | CASSIGGMGQGYEQYF | TGTGCCAGTAGTATTGGTGGAATGGGACAGGGATACGAGCAGTACTTC
- | TRBJ2-1 | TRBV2 | - | CASSEISGKYEQFF | TGTGCCAGCAGTGAAATATCAGGGAAGTATGAGCAGTTCTTC
TRBD1 | TRBJ1-5 | TRBV30 | - | CAWSGQGSEPQHF | TGTGCCTGGAGTGGACAGGGATCGGAGCCCCAGCATTTT
- | TRBJ1-2 | TRBV4-3 | - | CASSQDPRGTSHNYGYTF | TGCGCCAGCAGCCAAGACCCGCGGGGGACCTCCCATAACTATGGCTACACCTTC
- | TRBJ1-2 | TRBV7-8 | - | CASSSQVFYGYTF | TGTGCCAGCAGCTCACAGGTCTTCTATGGCTACACCTTC
- | TRBJ1-6 | TRBV3-1/TRBV3-2 | - | CASSQLPPPNSPLHF | TGTGCCAGCAGCCAACTACCACCCCCAAATTCACCCCTCCACTTT
- | TRBJ1-1 | TRBV28 | once | CASTRAGMNTEAFF | TGTGCCAGCACCCGGGCGGGGATGAACACTGAAGCTTTCTTT
- | TRBJ2-7 | TRBV10-3 | - | CAISESLNYAYEQYF | TGTGCCATCAGTGAGTCACTCAATTATGCGTACGAGCAGTACTTC
TRBD1 | TRBJ2-2 | TRBV18 | - | CASSVPGQGYTGELFF | TGTGCCAGCTCAGTACCGGGACAGGGGTACACCGGGGAGCTGTTTTTT
- | TRBJ2-7 | TRBV2 | - | CASRGGYEQYF | TGTGCCAGCAGGGGGGGCTACGAGCAGTACTTC
- | TRBJ2-5 | TRBV5-1 | - | CASSWEGAAQYF | TGCGCCAGCAGCTGGGAAGGGGCGGCCCAGTACTTC
TRBD1 | TRBJ2-1 | TRBV18 | - | CASSRTGGYNEQFF | TGTGCCAGCTCACGGACAGGGGGCTACAATGAGCAGTTCTTC
TRBD1 | TRBJ1-4 | TRBV10-3 | - | CAISVGTGGSNEKLFF | TGTGCCATCAGTGTGGGGACAGGGGGCTCTAATGAAAAACTGTTTTTT
- | TRBJ1-1 | TRBV19 | - | CASRSGAEAFF | TGTGCCAGTAGGAGTGGAGCTGAAGCTTTCTTT
- | TRBJ1-2 | TRBV6-5 | - | CASAQSERGGYTF | TGTGCCAGCGCCCAATCGGAAAGAGGTGGCTACACCTTC
- | TRBJ1-2 | TRBV14 | - | CASTQITGEGYTF | TGTGCCAGCACCCAAATTACCGGGGAAGGCTACACCTTC
TRBD2 | TRBJ2-7 | TRBV2 | medium-sized | CASSEAGRGIRDEQYF | TGTGCCAGCAGTGAAGCGGGGAGGGGTATCCGCGACGAGCAGTACTTC
- | TRBJ2-5 | TRBV9 | - | CASSVEPGSNQETQYF | TGTGCCAGCAGCGTTGAACCAGGTTCAAACCAAGAGACCCAGTACTTC
- | TRBJ1-5 | TRBV18 | - | CASSPGHSNQPQHF | TGTGCCAGCTCACCAGGGCATAGCAATCAGCCCCAGCATTTT
- | TRBJ2-1 | TRBV28 | once | CASSPLGGVNNEQFF | TGTGCCAGCAGTCCTCTGGGGGGAGTAAACAATGAGCAGTTCTTC
TRBD1 | TRBJ2-3 | TRBV24-1 | - | CATGGADTQYF | TGTGCCACAGGGGGCGCAGATACGCAGTATTTT
TRBD2 | TRBJ2-3 | TRBV4-2 | - | CASSQETSGGTDTQYF | TGTGCCAGCAGCCAAGAGACTAGCGGAGGCACAGATACGCAGTATTTT
- | TRBJ1-1 | TRBV24-1 | - | CATSDGRSGYTEAFF | TGTGCCACCAGTGATGGAAGGAGTGGGTACACTGAAGCTTTCTTT
- | TRBJ2-2 | TRBV3-1/TRBV3-2 | - | CASSYRFVAGELFF | TGTGCCAGCAGCTACAGGTTTGTGGCGGGGGAGCTGTTTTTT
- | TRBJ1-1 | TRBV5-1 | - | CASRQIPGSMNTEAFF | TGCGCCAGCAGACAAATCCCGGGAAGCATGAACACTGAAGCTTTCTTT
- | TRBJ2-5 | TRBV14 | once | CASSQWASGWEETQYF | TGTGCCAGCAGCCAATGGGCAAGCGGATGGGAAGAGACCCAGTACTTC
- | TRBJ1-2 | TRBV7-3 | - | CASSSSPAGNSGYTF | TGTGCCAGCAGCTCCTCCCCGGCGGGGAACTCTGGCTACACCTTC
TRBD1 | TRBJ2-2 | TRBV7-2 | - | CASSQDRADTGELFF | TGTGCCAGCAGCCAAGACAGGGCGGACACCGGGGAGCTGTTTTTT